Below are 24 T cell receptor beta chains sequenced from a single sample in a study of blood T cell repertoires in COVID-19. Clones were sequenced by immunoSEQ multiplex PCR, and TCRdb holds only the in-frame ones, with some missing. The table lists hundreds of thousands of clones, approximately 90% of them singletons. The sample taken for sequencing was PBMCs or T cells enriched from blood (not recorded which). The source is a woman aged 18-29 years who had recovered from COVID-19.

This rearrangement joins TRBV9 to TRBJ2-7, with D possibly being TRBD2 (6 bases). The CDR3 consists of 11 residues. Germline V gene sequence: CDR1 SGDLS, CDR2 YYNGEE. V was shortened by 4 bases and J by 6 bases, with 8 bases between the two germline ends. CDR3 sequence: CASSRGSEQYF. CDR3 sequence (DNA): TGTGCCAGCAGCCGGGGGTCCGAGCAGTACTTC. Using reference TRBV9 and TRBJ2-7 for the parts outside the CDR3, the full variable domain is DSGVTQTPKHLITATGQRVTLRCSPRSGDLSVYWYQQSLDQGLQFLIQYYNGEERAKGNILERFSAQQFPDLHSELNLSSLELGDSALYFCASSRGSEQYFGPGTRLTVT.

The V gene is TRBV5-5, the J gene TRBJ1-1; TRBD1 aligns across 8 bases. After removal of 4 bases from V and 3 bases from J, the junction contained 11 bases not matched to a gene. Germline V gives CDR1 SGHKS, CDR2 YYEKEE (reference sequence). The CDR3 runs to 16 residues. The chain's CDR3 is CASSSVRTGWDTEAFF. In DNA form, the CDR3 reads TGTGCCAGCAGCAGCGTCCGGACAGGGTGGGACACTGAAGCTTTCTTT. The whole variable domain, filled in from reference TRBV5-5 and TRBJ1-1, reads DAGVTQSPTHLIKTRGQQVTLRCSPISGHKSVSWYQQVLGQGPQFIFQYYEKEERGRGNFPDRFSARQFPNYSSELNVNALLLGDSALYLCASSSVRTGWDTEAFFGQGTRLTVV.

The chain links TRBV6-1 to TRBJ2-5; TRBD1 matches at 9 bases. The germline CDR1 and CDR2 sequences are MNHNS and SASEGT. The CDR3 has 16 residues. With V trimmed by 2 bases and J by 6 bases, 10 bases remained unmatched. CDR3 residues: CASSERARDRVKTQYF. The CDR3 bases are TGTGCCAGCAGTGAAAGAGCGCGGGACAGGGTAAAGACCCAGTACTTC.

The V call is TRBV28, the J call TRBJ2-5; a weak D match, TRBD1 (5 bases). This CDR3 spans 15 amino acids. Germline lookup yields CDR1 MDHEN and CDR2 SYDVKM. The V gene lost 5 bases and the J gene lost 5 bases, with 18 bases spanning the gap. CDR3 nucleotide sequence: TGTGCCAGCAGTACAAAAAACAGGATAAGGGAGACCCAGTACTTC. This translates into CASSTKNRIRETQYF.

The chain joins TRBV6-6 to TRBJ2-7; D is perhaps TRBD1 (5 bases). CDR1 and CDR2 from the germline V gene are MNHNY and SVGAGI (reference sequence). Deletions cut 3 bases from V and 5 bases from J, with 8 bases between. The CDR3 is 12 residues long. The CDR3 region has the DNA TGTGCCAGCAGTTATGGCAGGGACGAGCAGTACTTC. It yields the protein CASSYGRDEQYF.

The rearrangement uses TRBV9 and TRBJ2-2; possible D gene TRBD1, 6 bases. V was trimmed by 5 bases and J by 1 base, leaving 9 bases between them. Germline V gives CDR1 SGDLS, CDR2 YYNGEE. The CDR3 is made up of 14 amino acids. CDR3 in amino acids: CASRRQENTGELFF. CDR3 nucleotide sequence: TGTGCCAGCAGACGACAGGAGAACACCGGGGAGCTGTTTTTT. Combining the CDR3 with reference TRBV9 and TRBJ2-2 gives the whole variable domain DSGVTQTPKHLITATGQRVTLRCSPRSGDLSVYWYQQSLDQGLQFLIQYYNGEERAKGNILERFSAQQFPDLHSELNLSSLELGDSALYFCASRRQENTGELFFGEGSRLTVL.

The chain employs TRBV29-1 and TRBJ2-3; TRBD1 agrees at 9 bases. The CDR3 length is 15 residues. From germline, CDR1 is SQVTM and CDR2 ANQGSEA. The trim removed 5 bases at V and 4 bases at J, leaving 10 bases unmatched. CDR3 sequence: CSVRGATGGADTQYF. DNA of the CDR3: TGCAGCGTTCGTGGGGCGACAGGGGGGGCAGATACGCAGTATTTT.

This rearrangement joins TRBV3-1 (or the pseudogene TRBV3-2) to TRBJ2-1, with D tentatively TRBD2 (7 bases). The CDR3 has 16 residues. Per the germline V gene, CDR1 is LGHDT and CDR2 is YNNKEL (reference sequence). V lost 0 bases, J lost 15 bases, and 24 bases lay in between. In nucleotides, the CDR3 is TGTGCCAGCAGCCAAGATCATCGGCAGGGGCGGGAGAGTTGGTTCTTC. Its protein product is CASSQDHRQGRESWFF.

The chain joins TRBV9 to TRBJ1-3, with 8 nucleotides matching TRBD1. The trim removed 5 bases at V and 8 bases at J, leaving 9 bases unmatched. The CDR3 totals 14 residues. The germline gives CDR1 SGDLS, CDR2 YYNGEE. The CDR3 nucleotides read TGTGCCAGCAGTCAACGGACAGGGATGGACACCATATATTTT. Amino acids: CASSQRTGMDTIYF.

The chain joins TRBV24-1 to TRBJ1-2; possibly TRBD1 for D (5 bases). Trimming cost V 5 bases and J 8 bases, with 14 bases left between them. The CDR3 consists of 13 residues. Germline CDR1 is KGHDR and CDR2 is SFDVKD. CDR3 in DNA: TGTGCCACCAGTGGTACAGGACGCGAGGGCTACACCTTC. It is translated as CATSGTGREGYTF.

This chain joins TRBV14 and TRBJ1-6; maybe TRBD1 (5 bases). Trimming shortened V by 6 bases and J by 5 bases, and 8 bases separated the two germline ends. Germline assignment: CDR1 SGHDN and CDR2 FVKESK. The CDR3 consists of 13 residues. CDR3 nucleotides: TGTGCCAGCAGACAGGTGGATAATTCACCCCTCCACTTT. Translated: CASRQVDNSPLHF.

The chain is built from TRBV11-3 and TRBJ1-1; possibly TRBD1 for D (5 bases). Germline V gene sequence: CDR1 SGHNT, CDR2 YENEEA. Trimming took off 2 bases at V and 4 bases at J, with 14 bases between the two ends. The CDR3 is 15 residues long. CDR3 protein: CASSLKFGGFTEAFF. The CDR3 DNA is TGTGCCAGCAGCTTAAAATTCGGGGGTTTCACTGAAGCTTTCTTT.

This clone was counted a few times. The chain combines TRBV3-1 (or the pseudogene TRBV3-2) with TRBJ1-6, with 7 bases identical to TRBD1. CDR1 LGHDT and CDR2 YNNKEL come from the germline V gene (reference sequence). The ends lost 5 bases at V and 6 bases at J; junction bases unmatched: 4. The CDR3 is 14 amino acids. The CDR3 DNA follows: TGTGCCAGCAGCGCTGACAGGGTTAATTCACCCCTCCACTTT. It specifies CASSADRVNSPLHF.

This CDR3 is CASSQGTSGAYNEQFF. In nucleotides, the CDR3 is TGTGCCAGCAGCCAAGGGACTAGCGGGGCCTACAATGAGCAGTTCTTC. This rearrangement joins TRBV3-1 (or the pseudogene TRBV3-2) to TRBJ2-1; 12 nucleotides agree with TRBD2. With 1 base clipped from V and 2 bases from J, the junction kept 0 bases outside the gene matches. Germline CDR1 LGHDT, CDR2 YNNKEL (reference sequence). The CDR3 runs 16 residues.

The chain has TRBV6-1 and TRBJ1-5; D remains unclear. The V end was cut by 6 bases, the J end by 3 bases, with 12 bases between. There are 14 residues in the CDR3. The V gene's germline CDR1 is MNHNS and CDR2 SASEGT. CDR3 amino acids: CASSSADINQPQHF. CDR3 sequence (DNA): TGTGCCAGCAGCTCCGCAGACATCAATCAGCCCCAGCATTTT.

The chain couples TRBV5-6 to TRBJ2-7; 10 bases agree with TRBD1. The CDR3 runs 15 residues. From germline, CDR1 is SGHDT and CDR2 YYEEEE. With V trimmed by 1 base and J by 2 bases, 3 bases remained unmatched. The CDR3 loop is CASSLSGTGAYEQYF. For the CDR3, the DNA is TGTGCCAGCAGCTTGTCGGGGACAGGGGCCTACGAGCAGTACTTC.

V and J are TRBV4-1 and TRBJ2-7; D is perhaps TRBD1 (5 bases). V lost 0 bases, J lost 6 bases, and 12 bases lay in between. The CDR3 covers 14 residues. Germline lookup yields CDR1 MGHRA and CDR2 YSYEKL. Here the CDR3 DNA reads TGCGCCAGCAGCCAAGAGCGCCCTACAGGCGAGCAGTACTTC. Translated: CASSQERPTGEQYF.

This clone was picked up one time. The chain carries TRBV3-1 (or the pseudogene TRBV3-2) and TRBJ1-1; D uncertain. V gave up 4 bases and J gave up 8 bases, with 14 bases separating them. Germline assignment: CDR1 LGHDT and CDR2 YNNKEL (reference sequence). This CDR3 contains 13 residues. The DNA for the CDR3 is TGTGCCAGCAGCCCCTTAATGGCCCGCGAAGCTTTCTTT. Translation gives CASSPLMAREAFF.

CDR3 coding DNA: TGTGCCAGCAGTTTAGGGGCAACTAACTATGGCTACACCTTC. Residues: CASSLGATNYGYTF. This sequence joins TRBV28 and TRBJ1-2, with a tentative D call TRBD1 (5 bases). This CDR3 is built from 14 residues. Trimming shortened V by 2 bases and J by 0 bases, and 7 bases separated the two germline ends. The germline gives CDR1 MDHEN, CDR2 SYDVKM.

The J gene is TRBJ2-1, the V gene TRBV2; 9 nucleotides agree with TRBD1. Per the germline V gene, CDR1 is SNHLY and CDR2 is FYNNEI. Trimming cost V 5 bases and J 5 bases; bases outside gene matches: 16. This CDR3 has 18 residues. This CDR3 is CASSYRDRDTSSHNEQFF. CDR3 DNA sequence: TGTGCCAGCAGTTACCGGGACAGGGATACTAGCAGCCACAATGAGCAGTTCTTC.

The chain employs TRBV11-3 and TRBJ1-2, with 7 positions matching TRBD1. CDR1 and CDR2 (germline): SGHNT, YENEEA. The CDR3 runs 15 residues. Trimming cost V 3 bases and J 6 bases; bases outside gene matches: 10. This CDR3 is CASSFSPGGYDGYTF. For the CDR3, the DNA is TGTGCCAGCAGCTTTTCTCCAGGGGGATATGATGGCTACACCTTC.

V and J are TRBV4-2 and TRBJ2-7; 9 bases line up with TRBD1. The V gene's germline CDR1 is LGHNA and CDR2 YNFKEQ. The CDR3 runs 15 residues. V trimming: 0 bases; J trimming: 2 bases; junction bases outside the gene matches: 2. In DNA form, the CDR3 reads TGTGCCAGCAGCCAAGAGGGACAGGGTCCCTACGAGCAGTACTTC. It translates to CASSQEGQGPYEQYF.

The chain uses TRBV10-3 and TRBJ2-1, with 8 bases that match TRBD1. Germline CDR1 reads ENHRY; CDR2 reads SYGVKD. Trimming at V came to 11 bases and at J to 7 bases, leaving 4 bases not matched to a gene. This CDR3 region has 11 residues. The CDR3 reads CASRQGNEQFF. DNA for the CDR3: TGTGCCTCTCGACAGGGGAATGAGCAGTTCTTC.

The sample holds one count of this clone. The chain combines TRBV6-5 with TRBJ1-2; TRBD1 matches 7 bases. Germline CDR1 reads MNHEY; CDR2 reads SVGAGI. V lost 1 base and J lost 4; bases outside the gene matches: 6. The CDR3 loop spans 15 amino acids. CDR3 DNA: TGTGCCAGCAGTTACTGGCAGGGGGGTGGCTATGGCTACACCTTC. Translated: CASSYWQGGGYGYTF.